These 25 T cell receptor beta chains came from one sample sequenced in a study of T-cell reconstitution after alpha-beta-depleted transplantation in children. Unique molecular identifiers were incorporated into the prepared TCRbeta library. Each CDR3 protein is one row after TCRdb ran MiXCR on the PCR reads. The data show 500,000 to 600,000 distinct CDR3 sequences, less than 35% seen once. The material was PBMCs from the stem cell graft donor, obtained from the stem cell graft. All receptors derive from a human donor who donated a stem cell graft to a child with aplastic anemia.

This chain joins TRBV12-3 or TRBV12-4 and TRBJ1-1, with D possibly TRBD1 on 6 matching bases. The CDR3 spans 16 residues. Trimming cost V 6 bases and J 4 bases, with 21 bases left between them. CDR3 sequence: CASRPSSGGRFTEAFF. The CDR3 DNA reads TGTGCCAGCAGACCTTCCAGCGGGGGGCGGTTCACTGAAGCTTTCTTT.

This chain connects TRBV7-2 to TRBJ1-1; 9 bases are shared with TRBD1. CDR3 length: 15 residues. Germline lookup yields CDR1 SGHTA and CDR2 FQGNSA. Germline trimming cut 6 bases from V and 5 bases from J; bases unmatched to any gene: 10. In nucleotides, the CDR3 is TGTGCCAGCAGTTTCGGCACAGGGGGCCCGACTGAAGCTTTCTTT. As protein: CASSFGTGGPTEAFF.

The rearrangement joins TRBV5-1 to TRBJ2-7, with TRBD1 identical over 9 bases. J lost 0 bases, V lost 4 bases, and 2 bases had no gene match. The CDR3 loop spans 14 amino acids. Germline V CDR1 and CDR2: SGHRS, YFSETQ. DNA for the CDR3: TGCGCCAGCAGCGTGGGACAGGGCTCCTACGAGCAGTACGTC. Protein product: CASSVGQGSYEQYV.

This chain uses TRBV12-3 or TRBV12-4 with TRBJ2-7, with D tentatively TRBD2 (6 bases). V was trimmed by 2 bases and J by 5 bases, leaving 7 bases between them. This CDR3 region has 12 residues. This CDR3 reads CASSLPGDEQYF. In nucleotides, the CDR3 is TGTGCCAGCAGTTTACCGGGGGACGAGCAGTACTTC.

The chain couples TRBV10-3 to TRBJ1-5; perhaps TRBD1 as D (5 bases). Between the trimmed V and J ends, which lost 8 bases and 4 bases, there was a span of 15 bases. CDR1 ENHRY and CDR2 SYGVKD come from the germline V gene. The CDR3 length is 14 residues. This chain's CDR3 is CAISKGEINQPQHF. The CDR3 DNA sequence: TGTGCCATCTCGAAAGGGGAGATTAATCAGCCCCAGCATTTT.

The CDR3, as DNA: TGTGCCAGCAGCCCTCCGGGACAGGGAGGGTCCACTGAAGCTTTCTTT. It codes for CASSPPGQGGSTEAFF. The V call is TRBV16, the J call TRBJ1-1; 9 nucleotides match TRBD1. With V trimmed by 4 bases and J by 4 bases, 10 bases remained unmatched. The CDR3 is made up of 16 amino acids. Germline values: CDR1 KGHSY, CDR2 FQNENV.

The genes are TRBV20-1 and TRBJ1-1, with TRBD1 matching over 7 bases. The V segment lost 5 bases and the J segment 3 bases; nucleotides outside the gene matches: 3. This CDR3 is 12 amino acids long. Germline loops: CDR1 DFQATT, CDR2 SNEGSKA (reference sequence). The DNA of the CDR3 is TGCAGTGCTCCCGACAGGGACACTGAAGCTTTCTTT. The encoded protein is CSAPDRDTEAFF.

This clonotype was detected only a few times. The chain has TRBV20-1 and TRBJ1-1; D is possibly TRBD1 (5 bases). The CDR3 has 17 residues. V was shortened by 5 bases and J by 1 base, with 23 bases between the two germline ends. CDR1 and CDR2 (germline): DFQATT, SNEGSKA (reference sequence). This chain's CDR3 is CSAHGRDRRKENTEAFF. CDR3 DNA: TGCAGTGCTCACGGCAGGGACCGAAGGAAAGAGAACACTGAAGCTTTCTTT.

CDR3 residues: CASKSKGLAYGYTF. CDR3 DNA: TGTGCCAGTAAAAGTAAGGGGCTGGCCTATGGCTACACCTTC. The rearrangement links TRBV19 to TRBJ1-2; tentatively, D is TRBD1 (5 bases). The V end was cut by 7 bases, the J end by 4 bases, with 16 bases between. The length of the CDR3 is 14 residues. The germline V gene encodes CDR1 LNHDA and CDR2 SQIVND (reference sequence). The whole variable domain, filled in from reference TRBV19 and TRBJ1-2, reads DGGITQSPKYLFRKEGQNVTLSCEQNLNHDAMYWYRQDPGQGLRLIYYSQIVNDFQKGDIAEGYSVSREKKESFPLTVTSAQKNPTAFYLCASKSKGLAYGYTFGSGTRLTVV.

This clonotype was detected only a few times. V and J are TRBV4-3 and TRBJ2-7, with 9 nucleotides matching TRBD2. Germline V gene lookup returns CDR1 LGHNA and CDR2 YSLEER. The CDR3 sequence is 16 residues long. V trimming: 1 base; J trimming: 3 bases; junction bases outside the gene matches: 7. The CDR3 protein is CASSQVVTSGYYEQYF. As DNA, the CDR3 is TGCGCCAGCAGCCAAGTGGTGACTAGCGGTTACTACGAGCAGTACTTC.

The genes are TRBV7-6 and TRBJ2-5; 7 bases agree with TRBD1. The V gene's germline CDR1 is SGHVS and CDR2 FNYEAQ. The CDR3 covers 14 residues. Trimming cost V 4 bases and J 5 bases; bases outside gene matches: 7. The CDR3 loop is CASSSIQGLETQYF. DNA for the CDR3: TGTGCCAGCAGCTCGATACAGGGGTTGGAGACCCAGTACTTC.

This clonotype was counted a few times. This chain's CDR3 is CASSLQGYYEQYF. CDR3 in DNA: TGCGCCAGCAGCTTACAGGGGTACTACGAGCAGTACTTC. The V call is TRBV5-1, the J call TRBJ2-7, with 7 nucleotides matching TRBD1. Per germline, CDR1 SGHRS and CDR2 YFSETQ. Losses at the gene ends were 2 bases for V and 3 bases for J; bases not matched to a gene: 2. The CDR3 covers 13 residues.

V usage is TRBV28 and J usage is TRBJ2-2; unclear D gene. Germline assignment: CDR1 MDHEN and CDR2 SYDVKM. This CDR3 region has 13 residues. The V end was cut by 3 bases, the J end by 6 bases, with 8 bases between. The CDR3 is CASSFEVAGELFF. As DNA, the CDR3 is TGTGCCAGCAGTTTTGAGGTCGCCGGGGAGCTGTTTTTT.

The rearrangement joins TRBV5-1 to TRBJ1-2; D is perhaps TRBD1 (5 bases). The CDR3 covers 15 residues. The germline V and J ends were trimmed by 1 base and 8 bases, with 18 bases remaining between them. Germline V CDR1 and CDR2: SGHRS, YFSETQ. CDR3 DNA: TGCGCCAGCAGCTTGATTCTCGAGGGGTCGCACGGCTACACCTTC. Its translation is CASSLILEGSHGYTF.

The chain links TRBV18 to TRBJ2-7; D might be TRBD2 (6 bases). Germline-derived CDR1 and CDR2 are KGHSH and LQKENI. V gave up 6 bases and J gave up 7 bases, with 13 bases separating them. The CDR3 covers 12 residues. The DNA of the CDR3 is TGTGCCAGCTCGGGTAGCGGAAGGGAGCAGTACGTC. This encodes CASSGSGREQYV.

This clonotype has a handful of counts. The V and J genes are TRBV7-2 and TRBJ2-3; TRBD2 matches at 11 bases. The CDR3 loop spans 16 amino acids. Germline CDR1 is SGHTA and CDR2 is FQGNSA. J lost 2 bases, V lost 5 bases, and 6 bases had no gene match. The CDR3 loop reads CASSRVGLADTDTQYF. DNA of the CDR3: TGTGCCAGCAGCCGCGTGGGACTAGCGGACACAGATACGCAGTATTTT.

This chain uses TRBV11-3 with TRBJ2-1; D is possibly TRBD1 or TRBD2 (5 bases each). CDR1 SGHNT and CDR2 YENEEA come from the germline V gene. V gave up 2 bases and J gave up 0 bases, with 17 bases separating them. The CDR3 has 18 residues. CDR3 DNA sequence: TGTGCCAGCAGCTTATGGGGGTCACCCGGCGGCTCCTACAATGAGCAGTTCTTC. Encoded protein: CASSLWGSPGGSYNEQFF.

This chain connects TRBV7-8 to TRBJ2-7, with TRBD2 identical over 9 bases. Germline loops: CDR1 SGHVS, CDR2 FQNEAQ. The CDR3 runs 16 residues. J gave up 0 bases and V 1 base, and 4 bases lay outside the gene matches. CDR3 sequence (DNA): TGTGCCAGCAGCTTAGGGGCTAGCGGGGTCTCCTACGAGCAGTACTTC. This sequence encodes CASSLGASGVSYEQYF.

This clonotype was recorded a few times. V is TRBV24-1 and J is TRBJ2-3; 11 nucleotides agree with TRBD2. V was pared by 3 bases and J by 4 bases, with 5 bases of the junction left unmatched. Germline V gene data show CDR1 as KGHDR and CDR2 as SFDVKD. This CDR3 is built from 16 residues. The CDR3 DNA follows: TGTGCCACCAGTGATACTAGCGGGAGCGGCGCAGATACGCAGTATTTT. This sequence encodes CATSDTSGSGADTQYF.

The CDR3 DNA sequence: TGTGCCAGCAGCCCCAGACTAGCGTTCCACGAGCAGTACTTC. The encoded protein is CASSPRLAFHEQYF. The chain employs TRBV28 and TRBJ2-7; 8 positions agree with TRBD2. The germline gives CDR1 MDHEN, CDR2 SYDVKM. The CDR3 has 14 amino acids. After removal of 6 bases from V and 5 bases from J, the junction contained 9 bases not matched to a gene.

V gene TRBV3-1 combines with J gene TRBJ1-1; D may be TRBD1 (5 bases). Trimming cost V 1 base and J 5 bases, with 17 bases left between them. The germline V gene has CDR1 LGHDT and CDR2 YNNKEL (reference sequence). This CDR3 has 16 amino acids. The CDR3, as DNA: TGTGCCAGCAGCCAAGGTGGTCAGGGTGAGGGGACTGAAGCTTTCTTT. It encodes CASSQGGQGEGTEAFF.

The CDR3 sequence is CSARVIASGGSYEQYF. In DNA, the CDR3 is TGCAGTGCTAGAGTAATCGCTAGCGGGGGCTCCTACGAGCAGTACTTC. The chain joins TRBV20-1 to TRBJ2-7; 10 bases map to TRBD2. The V gene's germline CDR1 is DFQATT and CDR2 SNEGSKA (reference sequence). The CDR3 covers 16 residues. V dropped 1 base and J dropped 0; count of bases not matched to a gene: 6.

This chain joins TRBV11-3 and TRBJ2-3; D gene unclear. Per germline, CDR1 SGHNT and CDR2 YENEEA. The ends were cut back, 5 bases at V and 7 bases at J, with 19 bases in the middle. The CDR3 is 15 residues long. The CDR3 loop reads CASSEFLAGTNTQYF. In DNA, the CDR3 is TGTGCCAGCAGCGAGTTCCTTGCTGGTACTAATACGCAGTATTTT. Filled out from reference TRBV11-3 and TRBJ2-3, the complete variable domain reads EAGVVQSPRYKIIEKKQPVAFWCNPISGHNTLYWYLQNLGQGPELLIRYENEEAVDDSQLPKDRFSAERLKGVDSTLKIQPAELGDSAVYLCASSEFLAGTNTQYFGPGTRLTVL.

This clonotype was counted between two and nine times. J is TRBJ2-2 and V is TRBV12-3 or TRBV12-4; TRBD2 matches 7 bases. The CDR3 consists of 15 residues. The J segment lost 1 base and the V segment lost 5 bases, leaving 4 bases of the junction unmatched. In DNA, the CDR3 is TGTGCCAGCAGTCCCTCTAGCGGGAACACCGGGGAGCTGTTTTTT. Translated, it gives CASSPSSGNTGELFF.

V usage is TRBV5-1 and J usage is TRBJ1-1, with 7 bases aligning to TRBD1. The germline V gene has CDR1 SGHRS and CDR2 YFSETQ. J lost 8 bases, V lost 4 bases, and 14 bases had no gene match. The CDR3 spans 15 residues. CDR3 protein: CASSITGTANREAFF. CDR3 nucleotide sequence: TGCGCCAGCAGCATAACCGGGACAGCAAACCGCGAAGCTTTCTTT.